These T cell receptor beta chains were read from a single sample in a study of CD8 T cells in Susac syndrome. TCRdb redid the calling of the immunoSEQ multiplex PCR reads with MiXCR, one entry per CDR3 protein. Seen here are roughly 180,000 distinct CDR3 sequences, about 94% observed once, and the top ten hold around 0.094%. The material sequenced was CD4+ T cells from PBMCs. Source of these receptors: a human donor with Susac syndrome. Each CDR3 is given with its conserved first and last residue. The D gene is left open where the match is weak. Part of the rows lack a size; the others show once, few, many or a class for expanded clones.

clone size	D gene	V gene	J gene	CDR3 DNA	CDR3 protein
-	-	TRBV12-3/TRBV12-4	TRBJ1-3	TGTGCCAGCAGTTTTTTCTCTGGAAACACCATATATTTT	CASSFFSGNTIYF
-	-	TRBV6-5	TRBJ2-5	TGTGCCAGCATGATCCCAGGCCAAGAGACCCAGTACTTC	CASMIPGQETQYF
-	-	TRBV5-4	TRBJ1-2	TGTGCCAGCAGCTTGTGGGGGCCGCCCGATGGCTACACCTTC	CASSLWGPPDGYTF
-	TRBD1	TRBV7-9	TRBJ2-5	TGTGCCAGCAGCCACGACCGGGACAGGGGTTGGGAGACCCAGTACTTC	CASSHDRDRGWETQYF
-	-	TRBV5-1	TRBJ2-7	TGCGCCAGCAGCAGGGACCGGGGTAACTACGAGCAGTACTTC	CASSRDRGNYEQYF
-	TRBD1	TRBV12-3/TRBV12-4	TRBJ1-3	TGTGCCAGCAGTCGAAGCAAGGGACAGATCTCTGGAAACACCATATATTTT	CASSRSKGQISGNTIYF
-	-	TRBV6-1	TRBJ1-4	TGTGCCATGAAGAGTCCAACTAATGAAAAACTGTTTTTT	CAMKSPTNEKLFF
-	-	TRBV30	TRBJ1-5	TGTGCCTGGGGGAAGGCAAGCAATCAGCCCCAGCATTTT	CAWGKASNQPQHF
-	TRBD2	TRBV20-1	TRBJ2-3	TGCAGTGTCGTGACTCCCGCGGGAGCTCGCACAGATACGCAGTATTTT	CSVVTPAGARTDTQYF
-	TRBD1	TRBV28	TRBJ1-4	TGTGCCAGCAGTCCAACAGGGGCGATCGAAAAACTGTTTTTT	CASSPTGAIEKLFF
-	-	TRBV28	TRBJ2-4	TGTGCCAGCAGCCCCTTTTTGATAGCCAAAAACATTCAGTACTTC	CASSPFLIAKNIQYF
-	-	TRBV24-1	TRBJ1-5	TGTGCCACCAGTGATTTGGGTTTTGGTCAGCCCCAGCATTTT	CATSDLGFGQPQHF
-	TRBD2	TRBV2	TRBJ2-7	TGTGCCAGCAGTGTGGGAGCGGGAAATTCGGTGGGAGAGCAGTACTTC	CASSVGAGNSVGEQYF
-	-	TRBV11-2	TRBJ2-5	TGTGCCAGCAGCCGTCCAGGAGAGACCCAGTACTTC	CASSRPGETQYF
-	TRBD1	TRBV29-1	TRBJ1-2	TGCAGCGGCCGGGACAGTGGGGACTATGGCTACACCTTC	CSGRDSGDYGYTF
-	TRBD1	TRBV29-1	TRBJ1-1	TGCAGCGTTGAAGTGCAGGGGGTGAACACTGAAGCTTTCTTT	CSVEVQGVNTEAFF
-	TRBD1	TRBV20-1	TRBJ2-5	TGCAGTGCTGGAAGACAGGGGTACCAAGAGACCCAGTACTTC	CSAGRQGYQETQYF
-	-	TRBV30	TRBJ1-2	TGTGCCTGGACACGCGGGTTTAACTATGGCTACACCTTC	CAWTRGFNYGYTF
-	-	TRBV7-6	TRBJ2-3	TGTGCCAGCAGCTACGCCCTCGATACGCAGTATTTT	CASSYALDTQYF
-	-	TRBV7-2	TRBJ1-2	TGTGCCAGCAGCTCGGGACCCGGACACTATGGCTACACCTTC	CASSSGPGHYGYTF
-	-	TRBV6-6	TRBJ2-6	TGTGCCAGCAGTTACCCGAGCCGTTCGGGGGCCAACGTCCTGACTTTC	CASSYPSRSGANVLTF
-	TRBD1	TRBV5-4	TRBJ1-1	TGTGCCAGCAGGCGGGACCCGGGACAGGGGAACACTGAAGCTTTCTTT	CASRRDPGQGNTEAFF
once	TRBD1	TRBV11-2	TRBJ2-5	TGTGCCAGCAGCTTAGCCCGGGACAGGGGTTTGGAGACCCAGTACTTC	CASSLARDRGLETQYF
-	-	TRBV2	TRBJ1-1	TGTGCCAGCAGTGGGCAGCGGAACACTGAAGCTTTCTTT	CASSGQRNTEAFF
once	TRBD2	TRBV20-1	TRBJ2-7	TGCAGTGCTAGAGATCTGGCTAGCGGGAGCTGGGATGAGCAGTACTTC	CSARDLASGSWDEQYF
-	-	TRBV28	TRBJ1-4	TGTGCCAGCATGGGGGAGGACCGTGCAACTAATGAAAAACTGTTTTTT	CASMGEDRATNEKLFF